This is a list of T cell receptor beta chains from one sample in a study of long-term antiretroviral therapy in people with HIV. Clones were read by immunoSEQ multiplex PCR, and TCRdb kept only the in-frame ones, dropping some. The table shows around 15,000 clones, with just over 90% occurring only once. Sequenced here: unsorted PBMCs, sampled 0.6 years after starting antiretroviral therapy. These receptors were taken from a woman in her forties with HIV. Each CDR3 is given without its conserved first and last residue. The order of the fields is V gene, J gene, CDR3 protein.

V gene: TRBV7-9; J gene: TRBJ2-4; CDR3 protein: ASVPGQPFDIQY
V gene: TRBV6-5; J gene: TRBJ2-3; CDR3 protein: ASSGTGFPGTQY
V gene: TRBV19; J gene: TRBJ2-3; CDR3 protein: ASSPPGLALGDTQY
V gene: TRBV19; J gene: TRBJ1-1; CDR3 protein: ASSGGTTDEAF
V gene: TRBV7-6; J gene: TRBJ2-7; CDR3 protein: ASTSPPEIPEQY
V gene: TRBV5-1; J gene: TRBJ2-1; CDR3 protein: ASSYSGQYYNEQF
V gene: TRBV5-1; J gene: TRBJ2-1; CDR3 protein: ASSLSGENEQF
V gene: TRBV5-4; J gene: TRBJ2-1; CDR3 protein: ASSSRTRDNEQF
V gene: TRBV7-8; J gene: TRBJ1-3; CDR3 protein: ASRPPDGFSSGNTIY
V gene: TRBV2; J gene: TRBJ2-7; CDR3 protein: ASSDPGGQAYSYEQY